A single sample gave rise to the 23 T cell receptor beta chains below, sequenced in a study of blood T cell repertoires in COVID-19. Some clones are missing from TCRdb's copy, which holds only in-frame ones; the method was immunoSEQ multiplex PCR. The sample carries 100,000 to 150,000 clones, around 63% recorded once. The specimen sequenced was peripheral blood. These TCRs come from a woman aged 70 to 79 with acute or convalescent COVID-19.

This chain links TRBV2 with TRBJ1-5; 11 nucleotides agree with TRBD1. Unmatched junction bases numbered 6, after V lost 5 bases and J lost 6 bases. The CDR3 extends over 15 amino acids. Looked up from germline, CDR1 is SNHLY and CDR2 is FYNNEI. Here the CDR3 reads CASSPGQGESQPQHF. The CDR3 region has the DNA TGTGCCAGCAGTCCGGGACAGGGGGAGAGTCAGCCCCAGCATTTT.

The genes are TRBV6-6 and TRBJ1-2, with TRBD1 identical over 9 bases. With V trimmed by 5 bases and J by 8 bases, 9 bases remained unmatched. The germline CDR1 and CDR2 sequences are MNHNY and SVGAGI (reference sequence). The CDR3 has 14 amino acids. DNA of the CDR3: TGTGCCAGCAGTCCGCGACAGGGGGATGGAGGCTACACCTTC. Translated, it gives CASSPRQGDGGYTF.

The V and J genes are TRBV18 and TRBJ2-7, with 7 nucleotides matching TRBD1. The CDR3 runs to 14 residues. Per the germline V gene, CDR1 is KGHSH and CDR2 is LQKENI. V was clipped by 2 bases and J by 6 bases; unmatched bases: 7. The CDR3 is CASSPGETGREQYF. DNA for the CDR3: TGTGCCAGCTCACCAGGGGAGACAGGGCGCGAGCAGTACTTC. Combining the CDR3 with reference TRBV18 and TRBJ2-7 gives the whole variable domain NAGVMQNPRHLVRRRGQEARLRCSPMKGHSHVYWYRQLPEEGLKFMVYLQKENIIDESGMPKERFSAEFPKEGPSILRIQQVVRGDSAAYFCASSPGETGREQYFGPGTRLTVT.

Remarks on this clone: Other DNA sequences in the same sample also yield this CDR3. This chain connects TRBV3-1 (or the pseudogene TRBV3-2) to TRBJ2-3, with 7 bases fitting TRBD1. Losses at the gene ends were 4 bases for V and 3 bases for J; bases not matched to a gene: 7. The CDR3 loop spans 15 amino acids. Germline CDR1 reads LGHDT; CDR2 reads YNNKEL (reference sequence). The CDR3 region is CASSPGLRGTDTQYF. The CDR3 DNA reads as TGTGCCAGCAGCCCCGGGCTCAGGGGGACAGATACGCAGTATTTT.

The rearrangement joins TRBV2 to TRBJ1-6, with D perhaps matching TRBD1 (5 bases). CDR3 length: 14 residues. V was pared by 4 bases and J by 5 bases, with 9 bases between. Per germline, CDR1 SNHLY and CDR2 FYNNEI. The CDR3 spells CASSGGDHNSPLHF. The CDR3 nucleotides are TGTGCCAGCAGTGGGGGGGATCATAATTCACCCCTCCACTTT. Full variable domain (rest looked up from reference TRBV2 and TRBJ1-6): EPEVTQTPSHQVTQMGQEVILRCVPISNHLYFYWYRQILGQKVEFLVSFYNNEISEKSEIFDDQFSVERPDGSNFTLKIRSTKLEDSAMYFCASSGGDHNSPLHFGNGTRLTVT.

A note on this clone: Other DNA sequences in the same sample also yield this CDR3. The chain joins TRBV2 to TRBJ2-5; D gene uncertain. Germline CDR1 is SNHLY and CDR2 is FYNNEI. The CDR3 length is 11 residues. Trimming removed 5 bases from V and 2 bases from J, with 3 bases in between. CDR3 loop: CASSLQETQYF. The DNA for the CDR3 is TGTGCCAGCAGTTTACAAGAGACCCAGTACTTC.

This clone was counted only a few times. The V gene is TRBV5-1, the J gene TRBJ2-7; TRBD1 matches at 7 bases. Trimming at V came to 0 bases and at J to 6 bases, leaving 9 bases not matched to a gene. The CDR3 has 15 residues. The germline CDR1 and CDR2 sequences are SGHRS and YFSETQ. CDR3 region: CASSLDPSTGSEQYF. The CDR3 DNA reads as TGCGCCAGCAGCTTGGACCCCTCGACAGGGAGCGAGCAGTACTTC.

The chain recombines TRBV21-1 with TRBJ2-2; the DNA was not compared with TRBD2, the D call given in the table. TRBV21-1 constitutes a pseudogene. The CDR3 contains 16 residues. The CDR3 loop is CASTYPEEGNTGELFF. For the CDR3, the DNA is TGTGCCAGCACCTACCCAGAGGAGGGGAACACCGGGGAGCTGTTTTTT.

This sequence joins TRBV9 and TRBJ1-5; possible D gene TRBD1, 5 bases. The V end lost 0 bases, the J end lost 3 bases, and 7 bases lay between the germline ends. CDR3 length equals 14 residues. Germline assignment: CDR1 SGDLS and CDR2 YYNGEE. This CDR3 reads CASSVEGDNQPQHF. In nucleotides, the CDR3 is TGTGCCAGCAGCGTAGAAGGGGACAATCAGCCCCAGCATTTT. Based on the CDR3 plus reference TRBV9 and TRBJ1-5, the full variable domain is DSGVTQTPKHLITATGQRVTLRCSPRSGDLSVYWYQQSLDQGLQFLIQYYNGEERAKGNILERFSAQQFPDLHSELNLSSLELGDSALYFCASSVEGDNQPQHFGDGTRLSIL.

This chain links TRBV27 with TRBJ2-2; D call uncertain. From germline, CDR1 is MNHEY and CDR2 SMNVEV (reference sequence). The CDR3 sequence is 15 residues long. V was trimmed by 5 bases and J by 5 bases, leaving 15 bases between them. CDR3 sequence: CASSAGGIGTGELFF. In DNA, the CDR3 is TGTGCCAGCAGTGCCGGCGGCATAGGAACCGGGGAGCTGTTTTTT.

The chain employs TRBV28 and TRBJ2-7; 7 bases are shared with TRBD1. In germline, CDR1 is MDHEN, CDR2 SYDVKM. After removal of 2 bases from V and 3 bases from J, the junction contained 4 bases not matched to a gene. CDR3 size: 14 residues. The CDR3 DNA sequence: TGTGCCAGCAGTTTACCAGACAGGGACTACGAGCAGTACTTC. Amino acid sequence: CASSLPDRDYEQYF. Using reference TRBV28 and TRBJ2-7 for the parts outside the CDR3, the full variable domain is DVKVTQSSRYLVKRTGEKVFLECVQDMDHENMFWYRQDPGLGLRLIYFSYDVKMKEKGDIPEGYSVSREKKERFSLILESASTNQTSMYLCASSLPDRDYEQYFGPGTRLTVT.

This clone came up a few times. CDR3 residues: CASSYSSRLTTDTEAFF. The CDR3 coding sequence is TGTGCCAGCAGTTACTCGAGTCGGCTCACTACGGACACTGAAGCTTTCTTT. V is TRBV6-2 or TRBV6-3 and J is TRBJ1-1; D gene ambiguous. In germline, CDR1 is MNHEY, CDR2 SVGEGT. The CDR3 has 17 residues. Between the trimmed V and J ends, which lost 0 bases and 3 bases, there was a span of 17 bases.

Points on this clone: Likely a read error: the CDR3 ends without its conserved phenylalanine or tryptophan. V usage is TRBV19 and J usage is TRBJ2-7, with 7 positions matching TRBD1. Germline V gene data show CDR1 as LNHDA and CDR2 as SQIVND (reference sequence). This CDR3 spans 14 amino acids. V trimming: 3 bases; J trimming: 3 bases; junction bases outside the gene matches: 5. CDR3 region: CASSITGESYEQYL. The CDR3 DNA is TGTGCCAGTAGTATTACAGGGGAGAGCTACGAGCAGTACCTC.

The CDR3 DNA is TGTGCCAGCAGTAGGCAGGGAGGTGAAAAACTGTTTTTT. It translates to CASSRQGGEKLFF. The chain employs TRBV27 and TRBJ1-4; tentative D call: TRBD1 (5 bases). V shed 5 bases and J shed 7 bases, with 11 bases lying between them. From germline, CDR1 is MNHEY and CDR2 SMNVEV (reference sequence). The CDR3 has 13 amino acids.

The CDR3 sequence: CASSHVRGRGDTQYF. Here the CDR3 DNA reads TGTGCCAGCAGCCACGTGCGGGGGCGCGGGGATACGCAGTATTTT. The V call is TRBV4-2, the J call TRBJ2-3; D perhaps matches TRBD2 (7 bases). Germline V gene sequence: CDR1 LGHNA, CDR2 YNFKEQ. V dropped 3 bases and J dropped 6 bases, with 16 bases sitting between them. There are 15 residues in the CDR3.

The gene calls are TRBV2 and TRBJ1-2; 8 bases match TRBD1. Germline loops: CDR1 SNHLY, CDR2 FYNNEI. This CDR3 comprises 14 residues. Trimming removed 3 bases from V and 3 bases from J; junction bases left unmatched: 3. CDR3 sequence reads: CASSEDRVDYGYTF. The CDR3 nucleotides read TGTGCCAGCAGTGAGGACAGGGTGGACTATGGCTACACCTTC.

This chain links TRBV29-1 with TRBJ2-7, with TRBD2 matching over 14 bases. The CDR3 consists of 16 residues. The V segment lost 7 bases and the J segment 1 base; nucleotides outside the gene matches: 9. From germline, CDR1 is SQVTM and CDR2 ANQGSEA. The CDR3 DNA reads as TGCAGCGCTGCGGGTGGGACTAGCGGGGGATCCTACGAGCAGTACTTC. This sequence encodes CSAAGGTSGGSYEQYF.

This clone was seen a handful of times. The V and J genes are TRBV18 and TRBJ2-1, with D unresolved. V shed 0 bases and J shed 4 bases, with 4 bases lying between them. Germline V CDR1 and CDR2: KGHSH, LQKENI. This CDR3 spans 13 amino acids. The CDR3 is CASSPPTYNEQFF. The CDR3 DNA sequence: TGTGCCAGCTCACCACCGACATACAATGAGCAGTTCTTC.

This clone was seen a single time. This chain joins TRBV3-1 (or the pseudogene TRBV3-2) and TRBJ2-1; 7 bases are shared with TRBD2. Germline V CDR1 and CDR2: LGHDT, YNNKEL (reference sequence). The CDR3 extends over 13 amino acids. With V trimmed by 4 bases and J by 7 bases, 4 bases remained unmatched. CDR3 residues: CASSRRLANEQFF. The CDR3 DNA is TGTGCCAGCAGCCGACGACTAGCTAATGAGCAGTTCTTC.

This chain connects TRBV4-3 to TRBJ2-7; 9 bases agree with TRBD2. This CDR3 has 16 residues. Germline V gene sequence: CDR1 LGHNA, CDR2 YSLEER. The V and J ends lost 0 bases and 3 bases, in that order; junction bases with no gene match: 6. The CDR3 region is CASSQDAAGGGYEQYF. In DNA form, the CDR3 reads TGCGCCAGCAGCCAAGATGCGGCGGGGGGGGGCTACGAGCAGTACTTC.

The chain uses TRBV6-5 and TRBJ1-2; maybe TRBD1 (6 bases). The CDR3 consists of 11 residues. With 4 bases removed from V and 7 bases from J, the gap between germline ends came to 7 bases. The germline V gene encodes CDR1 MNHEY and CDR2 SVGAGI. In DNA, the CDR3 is TGTGCCAGCAGTTCCAGGGGTGGCTACACCTTC. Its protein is CASSSRGGYTF.

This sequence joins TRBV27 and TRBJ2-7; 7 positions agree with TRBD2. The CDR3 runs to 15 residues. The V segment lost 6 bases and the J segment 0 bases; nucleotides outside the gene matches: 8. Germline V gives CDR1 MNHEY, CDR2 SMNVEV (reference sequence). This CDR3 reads CASSGRLADSYEQYF. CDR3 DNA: TGTGCCAGCAGCGGACGCCTAGCGGACTCCTACGAGCAGTACTTC.

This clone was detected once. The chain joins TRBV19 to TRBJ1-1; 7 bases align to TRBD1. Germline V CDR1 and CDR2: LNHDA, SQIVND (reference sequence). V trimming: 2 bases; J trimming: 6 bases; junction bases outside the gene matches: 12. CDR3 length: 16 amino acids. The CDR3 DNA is TGTGCCAGTAGTATAACAGGACAGGCGCATGGGGCTGAAGCTTTCTTT. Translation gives CASSITGQAHGAEAFF.